The clone carrying this T cell receptor (beta chain) showed up just a few times. Its antigen remains unidentified. This record comes from a study of T cell responses to AZD1222 COVID-19 vaccine. General observations from the study: Only a handful of AZD1222 recipients were seropositive at baseline.

This table comes from immunoSEQ multiplex PCR, and its TCRdb copy is limited to in-frame clones, with some not included. The top ten clones hold approximately 7% of a sample with about 48,000 clones, around 85% of them seen once. CDR3 length: 14 residues. Trimming left V 8 bases short and J 3 bases short, with 14 bases between. The V gene's germline CDR1 is LGHNT and CDR2 FRNRAP. Here the sequenced sample was peripheral blood, taken 28 days after the second AZD1222 dose. The chain has TRBV12-5 and TRBJ2-1; TRBD2 is a possible D gene (7 bases). The receptor was derived from an adult who received the AZD1222 COVID-19 vaccine. The CDR3 DNA sequence: TGTGCTAGTAAAACGGGGGGCTTCTACAATGAGCAGTTCTTC. This codes for CASKTGGFYNEQFF.